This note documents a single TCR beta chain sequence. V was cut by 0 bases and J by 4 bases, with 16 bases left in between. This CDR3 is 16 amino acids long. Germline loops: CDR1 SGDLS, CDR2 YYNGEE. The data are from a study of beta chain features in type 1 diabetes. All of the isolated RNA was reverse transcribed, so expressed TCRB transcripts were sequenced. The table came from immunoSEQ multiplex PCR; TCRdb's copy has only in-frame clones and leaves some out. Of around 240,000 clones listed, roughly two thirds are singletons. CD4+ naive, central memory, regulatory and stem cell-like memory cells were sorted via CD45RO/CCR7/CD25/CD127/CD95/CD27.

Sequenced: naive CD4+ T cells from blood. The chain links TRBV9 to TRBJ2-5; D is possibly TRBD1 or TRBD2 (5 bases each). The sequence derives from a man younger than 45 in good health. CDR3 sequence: CASSVARDGSRETQYF. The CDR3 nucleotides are TGTGCCAGCAGCGTAGCACGGGACGGGTCCCGAGAGACCCAGTACTTC.